This TCR beta chain was retrieved from a study of CD8 T cells in ankylosing spondylitis. Overall study results and limits: Reactive arthritis synovial fluid and blood were previously reported to contain some motif variants. Characteristic, it appeared, of ankylosing spondylitis blood was a TCR beta motif of fewer than 10 highly homologous variants. CD8+ cells made up the disease-linked clones, which were relatively rare in peripheral blood. The clones that were linked to disease were reported to be significantly enriched in matched synovial fluid samples from ankylosing spondylitis patients.

Concerning this clonotype: Antigen unknown.

Molecular-barcoded quantitative 5'-RACE produced these TCR beta libraries. One entry per CDR3 protein, called by TCRdb with MiXCR from the 5' RACE reads. Here the sample spans about 840,000 distinct CDR3 sequences, approximately 12% being singletons. V dropped 3 bases and J dropped 2 bases, with 13 bases sitting between them. CDR3 length: 16 amino acids. CDR1 is SEHNR, CDR2 FQNEAQ, per germline (reference sequence). The source of this sequence is a male donor with ankylosing spondylitis. Sequenced sample: blood, either unsorted or a sorted T cell fraction (not recorded which). This rearrangement joins TRBV7-9 to TRBJ2-2; possible D gene TRBD1, 6 bases. The CDR3, as DNA: TGTGCCAGCAGCTTTGGTCCAGGGGAAAACACCGGGGAGCTGTTTTTT. This codes for CASSFGPGENTGELFF.